This is a list of T cell receptor beta chains from one sample in a study of blood T cell repertoires in COVID-19. Assay used: immunoSEQ multiplex PCR; TCRdb lists only in-frame clones, some missing. The sample has about 40,000 clones; 89% are singletons. The source material was peripheral blood. Receptors were obtained from a human donor in a cohort sampled during active COVID-19. The conserved cysteine and the conserved F or W are not part of the CDR3 here. A row's size may be missing; if present it is once, few, many or a size class.

. | TRBJ2-1 | TRBV7-2 | ASSSRAASSYNEQF
. | TRBJ1-1 | TRBV5-1 | ASSLEGAGQGRVTEAF
. | TRBJ1-5 | TRBV5-1 | ASSSGGGDQPQH
. | TRBJ2-2 | TRBV4-3 | ASSQSGLGELF
few | TRBJ1-1 | TRBV5-1 | ASSFQGDTEAF
. | TRBJ2-1 | TRBV7-8 | ASSLRTSGPSYNEQF
. | TRBJ1-1 | TRBV6-5 | ASSYGGAKAF
. | TRBJ1-2 | TRBV6-2/TRBV6-3 | ASSSGQGNYGYT
. | TRBJ1-2 | TRBV19 | ASIRVGQGEGYT
. | TRBJ2-7 | TRBV11-2 | ASSPKGGQSGISYEQY
. | TRBJ1-2 | TRBV19 | ASSPSGDRGTYGYT
. | TRBJ1-2 | TRBV10-3 | AISPGGMSYGYT
few | TRBJ1-4 | TRBV11-2 | ASSSIRQGVATNEKLF
. | TRBJ1-2 | TRBV4-3 | ASSQEYGGPQYGYT
. | TRBJ1-2 | TRBV4-3 | ASSQGLQYGYT
. | TRBJ1-5 | TRBV6-5 | ASRAHTKQPQH
. | TRBJ1-2 | TRBV11-2 | ASSHTTGLDYGYT
. | TRBJ1-1 | TRBV10-1 | ASTQGQDTEAF
. | TRBJ1-1 | TRBV13 | ASSTQGHLNTEAF
. | TRBJ1-2 | TRBV7-2 | ASSPDRLIGYT
. | TRBJ1-1 | TRBV6-5 | ASSYSRTQMNTEAF
. | TRBJ1-2 | TRBV4-1 | ASSQGSHRGDGYT
. | TRBJ1-5 | TRBV6-5 | ASSYQGNQPQH
. | TRBJ1-1 | TRBV14 | ASSHYPRGSASIMNTEAF
. | TRBJ2-7 | TRBV11-2 | ASSLEGQIEQY
few | TRBJ1-1 | TRBV27 | ASRSRQGNTEAF
. | TRBJ1-1 | TRBV6-5 | ASSSTGFYTEAF
. | TRBJ2-7 | TRBV6-5 | ASSIQRGPYEQY
. | TRBJ1-3 | TRBV7-2 | ASSSGQSGNTIY
few | TRBJ2-2 | TRBV28 | ASSLYRRITGELF
. | TRBJ1-1 | TRBV6-1 | ASSEYLGQAYEAF
. | TRBJ2-3 | TRBV2 | ASSLTGSLSTDTQY
. | TRBJ1-2 | TRBV19 | ASTPRTGYAESYGYT
. | TRBJ2-7 | TRBV3-1/TRBV3-2 | ASSQEGASGVSYEQY
few | TRBJ1-3 | TRBV3-1/TRBV3-2 | ASSQLPYRRSGNTIY
. | TRBJ2-6 | TRBV6-5 | ASSYYLGGANVLT
once | TRBJ1-2 | TRBV5-1 | ASSPGQGYGYT
. | TRBJ1-1 | TRBV2 | ASSKERALNTEAF
once | TRBJ1-2 | TRBV13 | ASSLGQGYGYT
once | TRBJ1-5 | TRBV6-5 | ASSSQAYSNQPQH
. | TRBJ1-5 | TRBV19 | ASSKRGQPQH
. | TRBJ1-1 | TRBV21-1 | ASSNLSNTEAF
. | TRBJ1-3 | TRBV15 | ATSSPGLGNTIY
. | TRBJ1-1 | TRBV27 | ASSLSVMNTEAF
. | TRBJ1-1 | TRBV19 | ASRGRGAGVTEAF
. | TRBJ1-2 | TRBV19 | ASSPYNYGYT
. | TRBJ2-7 | TRBV6-1 | ASSEEGGPYEQY
. | TRBJ2-5 | TRBV6-1 | ASSEIAGGPETQY
once | TRBJ1-5 | TRBV18 | ASSPPGTSSNQPQH
. | TRBJ1-4 | TRBV4-2 | ASSQGRGGREKLF
. | TRBJ1-6 | TRBV11-2 | ASSYGAWGQMNSPLH
. | TRBJ1-2 | TRBV12-3/TRBV12-4 | ASSLGGGYGYT